This T cell receptor (beta chain) originates from a study of PD-1 blockade in mismatch repair-deficient tumors. About the study: Enrolled about 2012-2016, patients had progressing, pretreated mismatch repair-deficient cancers of about a dozen types.

The CDR3 consists of 14 residues. Looked up from germline, CDR1 is SQVTM and CDR2 is ANQGSEA. The ends lost 7 bases at V and 4 bases at J; junction bases unmatched: 3. The table came from immunoSEQ multiplex PCR; TCRdb's copy has only in-frame clones and leaves some out. The repertoire holds some 100,000 clones, with 82% as singletons. Sequencing was performed on peripheral blood, taken approximately 8 months after starting pembrolizumab. The sequence came from an adult with mismatch repair-deficient cancer. The rearrangement uses TRBV29-1 and TRBJ2-1, with 14 positions matching TRBD2. This CDR3 is CSARLAGGYNEQFF. CDR3 nucleotides: TGCAGCGCTCGACTAGCGGGAGGGTACAATGAGCAGTTCTTC.